These 23 T cell receptor beta chains were all obtained from the same sample, sequenced in a study of molecular identifiers for immune sequencing clone quantification. MiXCR, run by TCRdb on the PCR reads, gives a single entry per CDR3 protein. The sample lists some 650,000 distinct CDR3 sequences; nearly 20% were seen once. The source material was naive CD8+ T cells from blood, with Jurkat cell RNA spiked in. Sample subset: FACS-sorted CD8+CD4-CCR7+CD45RA+ naive T cells. These receptors all stem from a human donor in good health. Some libraries in this study had Jurkat cell RNA spiked in.

This clonotype has just a few counts. This chain connects TRBV6-1 to TRBJ2-7; D might be TRBD1 or TRBD2, each matching 6 bases. The V end was cut by 3 bases, the J end by 0 bases, with 18 bases between. The germline V gene has CDR1 MNHNS and CDR2 SASEGT. The CDR3 is made up of 17 amino acids. The CDR3 here is CASSEGGPGTYSYEQYF. The DNA of the CDR3 is TGTGCCAGCAGTGAGGGGGGCCCCGGGACATACTCCTACGAGCAGTACTTC.

This clonotype was found many times. V usage is TRBV4-2 and J usage is TRBJ1-6, with unresolved D. The V gene's germline CDR1 is LGHNA and CDR2 YNFKEQ. The CDR3 consists of 17 residues. V was shortened by 0 bases and J by 0 bases, with 9 bases between the two germline ends. Written as DNA, the CDR3 is TGTGCCAGCAGCCAAGAGATACTAAGCTCCTATAATTCACCCCTCCACTTT. It translates to CASSQEILSSYNSPLHF.

This clonotype was counted only a few times. The chain carries TRBV3-1 and TRBJ2-5; 8 nucleotides agree with TRBD2. With V trimmed by 4 bases and J by 3 bases, 10 bases remained unmatched. The CDR3 loop spans 16 amino acids. Germline CDR1 and CDR2: LGHDT and YNNKEL (reference sequence). The CDR3 region has the DNA TGTGCCAGCAGCCTCGGGATAGCGGGGACAAAAGAGACCCAGTACTTC. Its protein product is CASSLGIAGTKETQYF.

Comment on this clonotype: This clone may be a read error of a much larger clone one base away. The V and J genes are TRBV12-3 or TRBV12-4 and TRBJ1-4, with 7 bases matching TRBD1. The length of the CDR3 is 14 residues. CDR3: CASSSTGPGEKLLF. CDR3 nucleotide sequence: TGTGCCAGCAGTTCGACAGGGCCCGGTGAAAAACTGCTTTTT.

This clonotype was counted at least ten times. The chain links TRBV12-3 or TRBV12-4 to TRBJ1-1, with D tentatively TRBD1 (5 bases). This CDR3 is built from 15 residues. V lost 6 bases to trimming and J lost 1 base, with 15 bases between them. The CDR3 region has the DNA TGTGCCAGCAGGGGGGATCGTTCCTCGAACACTGAAGCTTTCTTT. The encoded protein is CASRGDRSSNTEAFF.

This clonotype was counted at least ten times. The chain is built from TRBV5-1 and TRBJ2-3; the match to TRBD2 covers 11 bases. The CDR3 has 16 amino acids. V trimming: 5 bases; J trimming: 5 bases; junction bases outside the gene matches: 10. CDR1 and CDR2 (germline): SGHRS, YFSETQ. DNA of the CDR3: TGCGCCAGCAGACCAGAACTAGCGGGAGAAGTAGATACGCAGTATTTT. Its translation: CASRPELAGEVDTQYF. Combining the CDR3 with reference TRBV5-1 and TRBJ2-3 gives the whole variable domain KAGVTQTPRYLIKTRGQQVTLSCSPISGHRSVSWYQQTPGQGLQFLFEYFSETQRNKGNFPGRFSGRQFSNSRSEMNVSTLELGDSALYLCASRPELAGEVDTQYFGPGTRLTVL.

This clonotype has at least ten counts. The chain combines TRBV28 with TRBJ2-7, with 10 bases lining up with TRBD2. J was trimmed by 2 bases and V by 6 bases; bases with no gene match: 7. The V gene's germline CDR1 is MDHEN and CDR2 SYDVKM. The CDR3 runs 15 residues. CDR3 in amino acids: CASSSQREGPYEQYF. The CDR3 coding sequence is TGTGCCAGCAGCTCTCAGCGGGAGGGACCCTACGAGCAGTACTTC.

This clonotype was seen a few times. The chain carries TRBV20-1 and TRBJ2-3; D is uncertain. With 6 bases removed from V and 0 bases from J, the gap between germline ends came to 16 bases. The germline V gene has CDR1 DFQATT and CDR2 SNEGSKA (reference sequence). CDR3 length equals 15 residues. The CDR3 loop is CSARLVPTSTDTQYF. For the CDR3, the DNA is TGCAGTGCCCGACTTGTACCGACTAGCACAGATACGCAGTATTTT.

The chain carries TRBV19 and TRBJ2-1; 9 bases fit TRBD2. CDR3 length: 20 residues. With 1 base clipped from V and 5 bases from J, the junction kept 18 bases outside the gene matches. CDR1 LNHDA and CDR2 SQIVND come from the germline V gene (reference sequence). This CDR3 reads CASSIVESSGSADPDNEQFF. The CDR3 nucleotides read TGTGCCAGTAGTATAGTCGAGAGTAGCGGGAGCGCAGATCCGGACAATGAGCAGTTCTTC.

This clonotype was counted at least ten times. The chain joins TRBV3-1 to TRBJ2-3; D gene unclear. Germline CDR1 reads LGHDT; CDR2 reads YNNKEL (reference sequence). V lost 3 bases to trimming and J lost 2 bases, with 6 bases between them. This CDR3 is 13 amino acids long. CDR3 DNA sequence: TGTGCCAGCAGCCACCGTTCCACAGATACGCAGTATTTT. Its protein is CASSHRSTDTQYF.

This clonotype appeared a few times. The J gene is TRBJ2-5, the V gene TRBV9; 7 bases agree with TRBD1. The V and J ends lost 3 bases and 1 base, in that order; junction bases with no gene match: 9. The germline gives CDR1 SGDLS, CDR2 YYNGEE. CDR3 length equals 16 residues. CDR3 DNA: TGTGCCAGCAGCGAAGACACACCAGGGGGCCAAGAGACCCAGTACTTC. Its translation: CASSEDTPGGQETQYF.

This clonotype was counted many times. The V and J genes are TRBV27 and TRBJ2-2; D not resolved. V was trimmed by 5 bases and J by 6 bases, leaving 13 bases between them. Germline V CDR1 and CDR2: MNHEY, SMNVEV (reference sequence). The CDR3 is made up of 14 amino acids. For the CDR3, the DNA is TGTGCCAGCAGTGGGTTGGGTCCAGCCGGGGAGCTGTTTTTT. It yields the protein CASSGLGPAGELFF.

This clonotype was detected many times. The rearrangement links TRBV19 to TRBJ2-2; 8 positions match TRBD2. This CDR3 is 15 amino acids long. The germline V gene encodes CDR1 LNHDA and CDR2 SQIVND (reference sequence). J was trimmed by 5 bases and V by 3 bases; bases with no gene match: 5. CDR3 amino acids: CASSIMSSGTGELFF. The CDR3 coding sequence is TGTGCCAGTAGTATTATGTCTAGCGGGACCGGGGAGCTGTTTTTT.

This clonotype was detected ten times or more. The chain is built from TRBV7-9 and TRBJ2-3; D unresolved. V was shortened by 1 base and J by 2 bases, with 7 bases between the two germline ends. This CDR3 comprises 14 residues. Germline values: CDR1 SEHNR, CDR2 FQNEAQ (reference sequence). CDR3: CASSLEEYTDTQYF. The CDR3 coding sequence is TGTGCCAGCAGCTTAGAGGAGTACACAGATACGCAGTATTTT.

The J gene is TRBJ2-3, the V gene TRBV7-9; TRBD2 matches at 7 bases. Trimming at V came to 2 bases and at J to 2 bases, leaving 7 bases not matched to a gene. Germline CDR1 is SEHNR and CDR2 is FQNEAQ (reference sequence). The CDR3 is made up of 16 amino acids. CDR3: CASSLSVGGHTDTQYF. Written as DNA, the CDR3 is TGTGCCAGCAGCTTATCCGTGGGAGGGCACACAGATACGCAGTATTTT.

This clonotype was seen repeatedly, ten times or more. In DNA, the CDR3 is TGTGCCAGCAATCCCCCGGGGACAGGGGAGAGGGATACGCAGTATTTT. Amino acid sequence: CASNPPGTGERDTQYF. The rearrangement uses TRBV6-1 and TRBJ2-3, with TRBD1 identical over 10 bases. The CDR3 length is 16 residues. Trimming took 7 bases from V and 6 from J; bases not matched to a gene: 13. CDR1 is MNHNS, CDR2 SASEGT, per germline.

Points on this clonotype: A read error may explain this, as a much larger clone is one base away. In nucleotides, the CDR3 is TGTGCCAGCAGTTCAAACGGCAGGGGAGCGGACACCGGGGAGCTGTTTTTT. Its protein product is CASSSNGRGADTGELFF. V and J are TRBV12-3 or TRBV12-4 and TRBJ2-2; D might be TRBD1 (6 bases). This CDR3 is 17 amino acids long. The ends were cut back, 4 bases at V and 3 bases at J, with 18 bases in the middle.

Ten or more counts support this clonotype. This chain links TRBV6-2 or TRBV6-3 with TRBJ2-1; 10 nucleotides match TRBD2. Trimming removed 7 bases from V and 3 bases from J; junction bases left unmatched: 6. Germline lookup yields CDR1 MNHEY and CDR2 SVGEGT. The CDR3 runs 15 residues. CDR3 residues: CASKVGTSVYNEQFF. Written as DNA, the CDR3 is TGTGCCAGCAAGGTCGGGACTAGCGTCTACAATGAGCAGTTCTTC.

This clonotype was counted between two and nine times. The chain is built from TRBV20-1 and TRBJ1-1, with 12 bases that match TRBD1. Germline assignment: CDR1 DFQATT and CDR2 SNEGSKA (reference sequence). J lost 1 base, V lost 1 base, and 10 bases had no gene match. The CDR3 is 18 amino acids. CDR3 region: CSARALRGQGAPNTEAFF. DNA of the CDR3: TGCAGTGCTAGAGCCTTGCGGGGACAGGGGGCTCCGAACACTGAAGCTTTCTTT.

This clonotype was seen repeatedly, ten times or more. The V and J genes are TRBV20-1 and TRBJ2-7; no definite D call. CDR1 and CDR2 (germline): DFQATT, SNEGSKA (reference sequence). The CDR3 length is 14 residues. V dropped 0 bases and J dropped 2 bases, with 11 bases sitting between them. CDR3 loop: CSARDRTGTYEQYF. CDR3 sequence (DNA): TGCAGTGCTAGAGATCGGACGGGTACCTACGAGCAGTACTTC.

This clonotype was seen just once. It may be a read error: a sequence one base away is much more abundant. The gene calls are TRBV12-3 or TRBV12-4 and TRBJ2-3; 8 bases are a match to TRBD2. Unmatched junction bases numbered 8, after V lost 1 base and J lost 5 bases. The CDR3 is 16 amino acids. This CDR3 reads CASSLGAPGGRDTQYF. The CDR3 DNA reads TGTGCCAGCAGTTTAGGAGCACCGGGAGGGCGAGATACGCAGTATTTT.

This clonotype showed up many times. This chain links TRBV5-4 with TRBJ2-7, with D tentatively TRBD1 (5 bases). This CDR3 is 17 amino acids long. Trimming took off 3 bases at V and 0 bases at J, with 19 bases between the two ends. The germline CDR1 and CDR2 sequences are SGHNT and YYREEE (reference sequence). The CDR3 loop is CASSSPFDSPYSYEQYF. For the CDR3, the DNA is TGTGCCAGCAGCTCGCCCTTCGACAGCCCGTACTCCTACGAGCAGTACTTC. The entire variable domain, with the rest obtained from reference TRBV5-4 and TRBJ2-7, is as follows: ETGVTQSPTHLIKTRGQQVTLRCSSQSGHNTVSWYQQALGQGPQFIFQYYREEENGRGNFPPRFSGLQFPNYSSELNVNALELDDSALYLCASSSPFDSPYSYEQYFGPGTRLTVT.

The table lists this clonotype with many counts. The chain uses TRBV7-9 and TRBJ1-3; tentatively, D is TRBD1 (6 bases). CDR3 length equals 17 residues. Trimming removed 5 bases at V and 0 bases at J, with 17 bases between. The V gene's germline CDR1 is SEHNR and CDR2 FQNEAQ (reference sequence). The CDR3 DNA reads TGTGCCAGCAGCACTAGTGGGGGGCCAAGCTCTGGAAACACCATATATTTT. Amino acid sequence: CASSTSGGPSSGNTIYF.